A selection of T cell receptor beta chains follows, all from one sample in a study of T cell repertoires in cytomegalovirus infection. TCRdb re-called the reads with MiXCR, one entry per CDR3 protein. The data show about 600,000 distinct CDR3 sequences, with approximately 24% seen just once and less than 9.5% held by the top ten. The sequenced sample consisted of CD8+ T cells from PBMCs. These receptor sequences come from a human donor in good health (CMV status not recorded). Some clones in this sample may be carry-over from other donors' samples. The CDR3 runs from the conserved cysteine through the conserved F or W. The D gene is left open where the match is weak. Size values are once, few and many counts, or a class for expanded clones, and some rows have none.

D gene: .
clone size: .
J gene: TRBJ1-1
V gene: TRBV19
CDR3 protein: CASSIGFITEAFF
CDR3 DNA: TGTGCCAGTAGTATTGGTTTCATCACTGAAGCTTTCTTT

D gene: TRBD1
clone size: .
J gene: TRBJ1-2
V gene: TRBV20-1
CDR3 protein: CSARDRGRRGYTF
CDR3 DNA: TGCAGTGCTAGGGACAGGGGGCGTCGTGGCTACACCTTC

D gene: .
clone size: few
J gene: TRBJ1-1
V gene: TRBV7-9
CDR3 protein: CASSSPLTGITEAFF
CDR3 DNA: TGTGCCAGCAGCTCCCCTCTTACAGGGATCACTGAAGCTTTCTTT

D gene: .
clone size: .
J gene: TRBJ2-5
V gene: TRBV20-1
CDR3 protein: CSARDLQNQETQYF
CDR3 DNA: TGCAGTGCGAGGGACCTGCAAAACCAAGAGACCCAGTACTTC

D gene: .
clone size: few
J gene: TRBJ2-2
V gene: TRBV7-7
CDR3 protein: CASSLGVASGELFF
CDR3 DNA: TGTGCTAGCAGCTTAGGAGTAGCGTCCGGGGAGCTGTTTTTT

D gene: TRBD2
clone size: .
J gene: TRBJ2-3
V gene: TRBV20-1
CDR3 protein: CSAGANSGGARGTDTQYF
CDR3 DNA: TGCAGTGCGGGAGCCAATAGCGGGGGGGCCCGGGGCACAGATACGCAGTATTTT

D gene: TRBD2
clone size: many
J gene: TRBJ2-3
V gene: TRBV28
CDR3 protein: CASSRLAGTDTQYF
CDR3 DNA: TGTGCCAGCAGCCGACTAGCGGGCACAGATACGCAGTATTTT

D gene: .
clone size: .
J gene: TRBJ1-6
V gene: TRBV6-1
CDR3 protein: CASSPRGDGYNSPLHF
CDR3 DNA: TGTGCCAGCAGCCCGAGGGGGGACGGATATAATTCACCCCTCCACTTT

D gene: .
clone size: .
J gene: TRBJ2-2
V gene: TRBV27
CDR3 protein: CASSLYVGTGELFF
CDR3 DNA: TGTGCCAGCAGTTTATACGTGGGTACCGGGGAGCTGTTTTTT

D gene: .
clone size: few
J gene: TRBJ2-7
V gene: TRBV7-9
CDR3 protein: CASSFRSSYEQYF
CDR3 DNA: TGTGCCAGCAGCTTTCGAAGCTCCTACGAGCAGTACTTC

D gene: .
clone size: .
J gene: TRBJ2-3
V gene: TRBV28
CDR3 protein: CASGTGTLTDTQYF
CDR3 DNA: TGTGCCAGCGGTACAGGGACTCTCACAGATACGCAGTATTTT

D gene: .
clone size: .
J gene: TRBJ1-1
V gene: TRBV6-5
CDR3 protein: CASSYSRRASEAFF
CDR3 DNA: TGTGCCAGCAGTTACTCTAGGAGGGCCTCTGAAGCTTTCTTT

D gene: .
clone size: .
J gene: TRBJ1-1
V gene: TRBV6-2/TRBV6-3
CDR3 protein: CVSSYGWGRGNTEAFF
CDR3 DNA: TGTGTCAGCAGTTACGGATGGGGCCGGGGAAACACTGAAGCTTTCTTT

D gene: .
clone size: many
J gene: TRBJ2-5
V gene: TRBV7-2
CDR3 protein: CASSSIGGAETQYF
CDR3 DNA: TGTGCCAGCAGCTCGATTGGGGGGGCCGAGACCCAGTACTTC

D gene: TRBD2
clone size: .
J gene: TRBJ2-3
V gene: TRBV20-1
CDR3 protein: CSARGVLRGGAADTQYF
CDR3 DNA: TGCAGTGCTCGGGGCGTTTTGCGGGGGGGCGCGGCAGATACGCAGTATTTT

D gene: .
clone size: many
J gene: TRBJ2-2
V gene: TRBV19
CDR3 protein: CASSPTGPNTGELFF
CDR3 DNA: TGTGCCAGTAGCCCTACAGGACCGAACACCGGGGAGCTGTTTTTT

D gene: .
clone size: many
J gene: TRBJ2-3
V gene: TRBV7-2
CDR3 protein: CASSYYGSQYF
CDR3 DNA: TGTGCCAGCAGCTACTACGGTTCGCAGTATTTT

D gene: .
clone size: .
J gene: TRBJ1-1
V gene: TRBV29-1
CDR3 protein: CSVEGPFGAFF
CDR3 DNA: TGCAGCGTTGAAGGACCCTTTGGGGCTTTCTTT

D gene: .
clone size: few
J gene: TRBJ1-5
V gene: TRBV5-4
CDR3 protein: CASSWSTGTESNQPQHF
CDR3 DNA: TGTGCCAGCAGCTGGTCTACAGGGACGGAAAGCAATCAGCCCCAGCATTTT

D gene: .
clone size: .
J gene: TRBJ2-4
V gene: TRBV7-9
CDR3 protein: CASSFRPGAVKNIQYF
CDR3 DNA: TGTGCCAGCAGCTTCCGACCGGGGGCAGTCAAAAACATTCAGTACTTC

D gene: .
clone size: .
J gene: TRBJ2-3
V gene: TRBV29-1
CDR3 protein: CSGRTSPTDTQYF
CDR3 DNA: TGCAGCGGGCGGACTTCTCCCACAGATACGCAGTATTTT

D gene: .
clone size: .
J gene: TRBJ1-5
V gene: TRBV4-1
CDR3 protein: CASSQDGGGLHQPQHF
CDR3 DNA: TGCGCCAGCAGCCAAGACGGAGGGGGGCTTCATCAGCCCCAGCATTTT

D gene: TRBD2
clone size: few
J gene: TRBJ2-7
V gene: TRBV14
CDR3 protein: CASSVRLAGGNEQYF
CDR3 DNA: TGTGCCAGCAGCGTCAGACTAGCGGGGGGAAACGAGCAGTACTTC

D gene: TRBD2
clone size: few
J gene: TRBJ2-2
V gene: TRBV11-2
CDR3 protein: CASSPSGGASSGELFF
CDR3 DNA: TGTGCCAGCAGCCCTAGCGGGGGGGCCTCGTCCGGGGAGCTGTTTTTT

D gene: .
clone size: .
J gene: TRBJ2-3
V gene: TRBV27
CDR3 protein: CASSQQGVSTDTQYF
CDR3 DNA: TGTGCCAGCAGTCAACAGGGCGTTAGCACAGATACGCAGTATTTT

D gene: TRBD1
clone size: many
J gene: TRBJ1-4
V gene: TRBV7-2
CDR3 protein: CASSQQGREDEKLFF
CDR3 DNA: TGTGCCAGCAGCCAACAGGGGAGGGAGGATGAAAAACTGTTTTTT

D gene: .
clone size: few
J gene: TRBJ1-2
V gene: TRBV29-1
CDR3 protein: CSVEFPGSYGYTF
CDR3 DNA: TGCAGCGTTGAATTTCCGGGGTCCTATGGCTACACCTTC

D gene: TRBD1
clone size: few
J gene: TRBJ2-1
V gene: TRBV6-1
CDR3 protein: CASSDTGQGHNEQFF
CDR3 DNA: TGTGCCAGCAGTGACACGGGACAGGGCCACAATGAGCAGTTCTTC

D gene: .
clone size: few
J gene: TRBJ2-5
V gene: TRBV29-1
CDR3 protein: CSVESGIIPQETQYF
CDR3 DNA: TGCAGCGTTGAATCAGGGATCATTCCACAAGAGACCCAGTACTTC

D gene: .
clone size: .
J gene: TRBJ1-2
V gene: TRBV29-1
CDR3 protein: CSVPGRRANYGYTF
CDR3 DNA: TGCAGCGTACCCGGACGTAGAGCTAACTATGGCTACACCTTC

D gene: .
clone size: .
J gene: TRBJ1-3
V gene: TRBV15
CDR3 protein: CATSRWPVSSGGLASGNTIYF
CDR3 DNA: TGTGCCACCAGCAGATGGCCCGTCTCGTCCGGAGGTTTGGCCTCTGGAAACACCATATATTTT

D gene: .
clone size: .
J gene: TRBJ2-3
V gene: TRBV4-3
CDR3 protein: CASSQFPEGDTQYF
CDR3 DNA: TGCGCCAGCAGCCAATTCCCCGAAGGAGATACGCAGTATTTT

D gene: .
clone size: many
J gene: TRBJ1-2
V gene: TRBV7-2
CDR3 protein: CASAPDGTVYGYTF
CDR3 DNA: TGTGCCAGCGCCCCGGACGGAACCGTTTATGGCTACACCTTC

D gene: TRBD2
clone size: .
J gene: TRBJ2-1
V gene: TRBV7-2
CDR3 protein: CARAIAVAGGHEQLF
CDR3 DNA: TGTGCCAGAGCAATCGCGGTAGCGGGGGGCCATGAGCAGTTATTC

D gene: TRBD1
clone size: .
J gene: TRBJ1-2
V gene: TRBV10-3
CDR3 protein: CAILETGAGANYGYTF
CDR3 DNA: TGTGCCATCCTGGAGACAGGGGCAGGGGCTAACTATGGCTACACCTTC

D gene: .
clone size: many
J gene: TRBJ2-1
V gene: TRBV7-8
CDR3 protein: CASSISQGLYNEQFF
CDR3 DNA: TGTGCCAGCAGCATTTCGCAGGGGCTCTACAATGAGCAGTTCTTC

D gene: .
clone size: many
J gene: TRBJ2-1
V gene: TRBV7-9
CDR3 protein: CASSLTGTRYNEQFF
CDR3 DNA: TGTGCCAGCAGCTTAACAGGGACCCGCTACAATGAGCAGTTCTTC

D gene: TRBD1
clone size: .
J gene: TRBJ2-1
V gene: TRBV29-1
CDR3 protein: CSDRDRGYNEQFF
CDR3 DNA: TGCAGCGACCGGGACAGGGGGTACAATGAGCAGTTCTTC

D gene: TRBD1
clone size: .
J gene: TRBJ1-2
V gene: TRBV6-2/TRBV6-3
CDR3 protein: CASSYTYGTENGYTF
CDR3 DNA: TGTGCCAGCAGTTACACGTACGGGACAGAGAATGGCTACACCTTC

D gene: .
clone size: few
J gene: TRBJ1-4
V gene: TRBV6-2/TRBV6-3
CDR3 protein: CASSYNGPVREKLFF
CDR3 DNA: TGTGCCAGCAGTTATAACGGCCCCGTGCGAGAAAAACTGTTTTTT

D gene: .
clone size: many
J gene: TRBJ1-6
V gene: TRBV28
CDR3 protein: CASSFPKGNSPLHF
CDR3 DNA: TGTGCCAGCAGTTTCCCGAAGGGGAATTCACCCCTCCACTTT

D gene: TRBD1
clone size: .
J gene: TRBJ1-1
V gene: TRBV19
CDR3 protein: CASSGQGLAEAFF
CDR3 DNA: TGTGCCAGTAGCGGACAGGGATTGGCAGAAGCTTTCTTT

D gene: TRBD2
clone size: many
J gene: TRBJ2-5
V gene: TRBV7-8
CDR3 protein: CASSPPRGGAGRETQYF
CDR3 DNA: TGTGCCAGCAGCCCTCCTCGCGGGGGGGCCGGGCGAGAGACCCAGTACTTC

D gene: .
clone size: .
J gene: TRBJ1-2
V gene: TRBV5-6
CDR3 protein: CASSAGANYGYTF
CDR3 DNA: TGTGCCAGCAGCGCCGGAGCTAACTATGGCTACACCTTC

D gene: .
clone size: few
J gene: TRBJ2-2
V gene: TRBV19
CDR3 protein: CASSIRTWAGELFF
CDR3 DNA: TGTGCCAGTAGTATCAGGACGTGGGCCGGGGAGCTGTTTTTT

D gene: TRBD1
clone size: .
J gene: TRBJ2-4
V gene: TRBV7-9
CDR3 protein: CASSRDSQNIQYF
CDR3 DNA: TGTGCCAGCAGCCGGGACAGCCAAAACATTCAGTACTTC

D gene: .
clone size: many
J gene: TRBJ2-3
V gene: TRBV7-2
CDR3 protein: CASSFREDTQYF
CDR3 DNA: TGTGCCAGCAGCTTTCGGGAAGATACGCAGTATTTT

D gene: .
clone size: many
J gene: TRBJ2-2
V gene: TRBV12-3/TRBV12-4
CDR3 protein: CASLGRSNTGELFF
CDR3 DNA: TGTGCCAGCCTTGGAAGAAGTAACACCGGGGAGCTGTTTTTT

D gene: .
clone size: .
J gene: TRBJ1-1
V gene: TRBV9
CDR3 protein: CASSSSGPTEAFF
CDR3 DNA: TGTGCCAGCAGCTCTAGCGGGCCCACTGAAGCTTTCTTT

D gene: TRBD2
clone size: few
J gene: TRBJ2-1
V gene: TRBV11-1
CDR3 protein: CASSLSSGGQYNEQFF
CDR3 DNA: TGTGCCAGCAGCTTATCTAGCGGGGGGCAATACAATGAGCAGTTCTTC

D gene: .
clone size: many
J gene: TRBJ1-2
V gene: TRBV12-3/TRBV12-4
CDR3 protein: CASSLGRLGYTF
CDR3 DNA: TGTGCCAGCAGTTTAGGTCGCCTTGGCTACACCTTC

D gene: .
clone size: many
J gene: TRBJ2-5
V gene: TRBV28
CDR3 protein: CASSPTLSGPKETQYF
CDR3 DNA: TGTGCCAGCAGCCCCACGCTCAGCGGACCCAAAGAGACCCAGTACTTC